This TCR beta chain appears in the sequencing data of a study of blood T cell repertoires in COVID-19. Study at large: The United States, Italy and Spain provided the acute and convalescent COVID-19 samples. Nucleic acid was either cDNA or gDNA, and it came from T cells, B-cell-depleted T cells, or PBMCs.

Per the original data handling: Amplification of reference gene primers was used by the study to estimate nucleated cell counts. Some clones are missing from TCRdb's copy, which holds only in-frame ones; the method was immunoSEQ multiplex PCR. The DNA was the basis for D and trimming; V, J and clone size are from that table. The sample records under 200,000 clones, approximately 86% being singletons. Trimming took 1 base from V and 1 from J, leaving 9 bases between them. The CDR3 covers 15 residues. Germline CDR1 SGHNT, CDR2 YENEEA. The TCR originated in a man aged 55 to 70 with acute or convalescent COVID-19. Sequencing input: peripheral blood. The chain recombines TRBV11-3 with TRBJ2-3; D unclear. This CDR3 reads CASSLVTPCTDTQYF. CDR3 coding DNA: TGTGCCAGCAGCTTAGTCACACCCTGCACAGATACGCAGTATTTT.